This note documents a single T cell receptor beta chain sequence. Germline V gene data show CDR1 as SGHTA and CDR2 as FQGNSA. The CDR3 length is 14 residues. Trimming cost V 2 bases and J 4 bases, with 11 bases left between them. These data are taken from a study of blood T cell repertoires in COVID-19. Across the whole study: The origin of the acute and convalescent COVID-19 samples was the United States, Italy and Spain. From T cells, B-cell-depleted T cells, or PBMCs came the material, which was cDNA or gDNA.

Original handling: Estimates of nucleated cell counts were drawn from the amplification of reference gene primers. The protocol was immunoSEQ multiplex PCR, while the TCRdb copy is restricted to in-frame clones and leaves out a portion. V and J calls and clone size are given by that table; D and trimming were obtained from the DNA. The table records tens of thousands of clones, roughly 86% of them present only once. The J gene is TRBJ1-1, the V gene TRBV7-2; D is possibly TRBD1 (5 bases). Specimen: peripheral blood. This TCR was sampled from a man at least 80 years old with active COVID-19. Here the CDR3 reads CASSLMEGLTEAFF. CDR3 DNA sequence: TGTGCCAGCAGCTTAATGGAGGGACTCACTGAAGCTTTCTTT.